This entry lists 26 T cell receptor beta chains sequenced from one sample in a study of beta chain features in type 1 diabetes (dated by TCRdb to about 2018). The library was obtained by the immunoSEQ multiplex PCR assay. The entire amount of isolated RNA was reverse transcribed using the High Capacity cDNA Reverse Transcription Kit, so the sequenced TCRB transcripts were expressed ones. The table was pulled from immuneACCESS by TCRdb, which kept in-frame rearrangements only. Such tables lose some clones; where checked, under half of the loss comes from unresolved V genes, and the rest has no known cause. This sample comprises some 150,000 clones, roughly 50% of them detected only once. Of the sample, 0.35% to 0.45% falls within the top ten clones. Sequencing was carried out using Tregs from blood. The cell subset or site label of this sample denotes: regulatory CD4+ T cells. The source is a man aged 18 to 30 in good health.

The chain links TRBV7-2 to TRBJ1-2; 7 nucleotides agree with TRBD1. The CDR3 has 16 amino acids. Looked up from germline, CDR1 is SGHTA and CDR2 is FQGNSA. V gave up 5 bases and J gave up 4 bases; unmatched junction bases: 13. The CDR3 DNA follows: TGTGCCAGCAGCCCCCGGGGGGGAGGGGGCATCTATGGCTACACCTTC. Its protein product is CASSPRGGGGIYGYTF.

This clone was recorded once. The CDR3 DNA sequence: TGTGCCAGTAGTATTTACAGGGGCCACTCACCCCTCCACTTT. As protein: CASSIYRGHSPLHF. This chain joins TRBV19 and TRBJ1-6, with TRBD1 matching 7 bases. This CDR3 comprises 14 residues. With V trimmed by 3 bases and J by 10 bases, 6 bases remained unmatched. CDR1 is LNHDA, CDR2 SQIVND, per germline (reference sequence).

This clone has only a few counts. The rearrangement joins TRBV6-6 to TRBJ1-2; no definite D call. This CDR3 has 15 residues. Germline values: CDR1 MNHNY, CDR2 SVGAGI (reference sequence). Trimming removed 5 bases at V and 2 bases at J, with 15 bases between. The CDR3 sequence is CASSGGIVPNYGYTF. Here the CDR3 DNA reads TGTGCCAGCAGTGGAGGGATAGTCCCCAACTATGGCTACACCTTC.

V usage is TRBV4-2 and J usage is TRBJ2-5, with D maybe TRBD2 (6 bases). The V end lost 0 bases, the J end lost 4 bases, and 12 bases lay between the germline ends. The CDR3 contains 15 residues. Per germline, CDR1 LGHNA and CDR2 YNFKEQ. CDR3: CASSQERAGRETQYF. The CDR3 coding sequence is TGTGCCAGCAGCCAAGAGCGGGCGGGGCGAGAGACCCAGTACTTC.

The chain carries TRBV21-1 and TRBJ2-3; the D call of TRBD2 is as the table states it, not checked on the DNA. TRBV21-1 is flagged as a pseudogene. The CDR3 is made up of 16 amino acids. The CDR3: CASSTRAGGPTDTQYF. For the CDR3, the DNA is TGTGCCAGCAGCACCCGAGCGGGAGGACCCACAGATACGCAGTATTTT.

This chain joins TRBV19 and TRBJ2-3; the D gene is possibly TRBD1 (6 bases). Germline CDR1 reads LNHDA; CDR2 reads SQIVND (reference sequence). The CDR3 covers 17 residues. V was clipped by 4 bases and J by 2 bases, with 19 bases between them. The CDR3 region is CASSNPGTPIYTDTQYF. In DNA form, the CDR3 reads TGTGCCAGTAGTAACCCCGGGACACCAATTTACACAGATACGCAGTATTTT.

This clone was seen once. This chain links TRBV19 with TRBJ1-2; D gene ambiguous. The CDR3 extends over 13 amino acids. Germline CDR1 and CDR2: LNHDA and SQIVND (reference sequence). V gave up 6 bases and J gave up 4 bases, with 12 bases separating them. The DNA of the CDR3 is TGTGCCAGTAGAGTCGTTGGACTCTATGGCTACACCTTC. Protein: CASRVVGLYGYTF.

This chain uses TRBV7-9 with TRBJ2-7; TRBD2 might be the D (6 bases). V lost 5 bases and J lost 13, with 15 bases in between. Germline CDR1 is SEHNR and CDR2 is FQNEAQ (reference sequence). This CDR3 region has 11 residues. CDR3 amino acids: CASSQGLDLYF. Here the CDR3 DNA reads TGTGCCAGCAGCCAGGGACTGGATCTTTACTTC.

The CDR3 region is CARPNTSREAFF. CDR3 bases: TGTGCCAGGCCGAACACTTCGAGGGAAGCTTTCTTT. The rearrangement uses TRBV7-2 and TRBJ1-1; D is ambiguous. Germline assignment: CDR1 SGHTA and CDR2 FQGNSA. V dropped 9 bases and J dropped 8 bases, with 16 bases sitting between them. This CDR3 has 12 amino acids. Full variable domain (outside the CDR3, taken from reference TRBV7-2 and TRBJ1-1): GAGVSQSPSNKVTEKGKDVELRCDPISGHTALYWYRQSLGQGLEFLIYFQGNSAPDKSGLPSDRFSAERTGGSVSTLTIQRTQQEDSAVYLCARPNTSREAFFGQGTRLTVV.

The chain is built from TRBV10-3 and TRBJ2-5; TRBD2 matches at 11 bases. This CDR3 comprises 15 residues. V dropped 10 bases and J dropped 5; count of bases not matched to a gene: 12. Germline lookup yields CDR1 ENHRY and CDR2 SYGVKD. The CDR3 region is CATTSGGTPGETQYF. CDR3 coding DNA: TGTGCCACCACTAGCGGGGGTACCCCAGGGGAGACCCAGTACTTC.

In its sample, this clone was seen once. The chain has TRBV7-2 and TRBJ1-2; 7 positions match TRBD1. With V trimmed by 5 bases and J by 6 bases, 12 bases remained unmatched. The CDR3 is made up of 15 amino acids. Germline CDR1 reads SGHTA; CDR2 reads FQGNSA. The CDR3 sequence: CASSLTGTEGNGYTF. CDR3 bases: TGTGCCAGCAGCCTTACGGGGACAGAGGGCAATGGCTACACCTTC.

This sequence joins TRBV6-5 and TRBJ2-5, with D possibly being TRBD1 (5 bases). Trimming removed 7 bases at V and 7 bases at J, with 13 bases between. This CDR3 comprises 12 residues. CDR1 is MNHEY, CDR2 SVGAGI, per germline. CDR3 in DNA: TGTGCCAGCATCGACAGAGCCGGGACCCAGTACTTC. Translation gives CASIDRAGTQYF.

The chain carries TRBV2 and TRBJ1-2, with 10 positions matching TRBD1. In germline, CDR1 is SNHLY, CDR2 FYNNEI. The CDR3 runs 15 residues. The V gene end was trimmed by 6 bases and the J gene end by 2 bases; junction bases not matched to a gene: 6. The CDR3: CASSSTGGVNYGYTF. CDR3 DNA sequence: TGTGCCAGCAGCTCGACAGGGGGCGTGAACTATGGCTACACCTTC.

Here the CDR3 DNA reads TGCGCCAGCAGCTTGGGCGACAGGAACTATGGCTACACCTTC. It is translated as CASSLGDRNYGYTF. V is TRBV5-1 and J is TRBJ1-2; the D gene is possibly TRBD1 (6 bases). Per germline, CDR1 SGHRS and CDR2 YFSETQ. V lost 0 bases and J 2 bases, leaving 8 bases between the germline ends. The length of the CDR3 is 14 residues.

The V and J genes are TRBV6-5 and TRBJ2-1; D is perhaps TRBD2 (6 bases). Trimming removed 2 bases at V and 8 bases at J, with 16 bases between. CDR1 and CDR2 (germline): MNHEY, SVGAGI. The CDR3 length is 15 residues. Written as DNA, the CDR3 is TGTGCCAGCAGTTACCCGGGGGACTTCGTGGATGAGCAGTTCTTC. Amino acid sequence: CASSYPGDFVDEQFF.

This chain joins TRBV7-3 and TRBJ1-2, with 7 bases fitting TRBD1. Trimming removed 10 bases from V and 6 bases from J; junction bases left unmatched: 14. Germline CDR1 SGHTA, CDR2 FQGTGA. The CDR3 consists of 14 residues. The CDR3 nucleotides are TGTGCCACCTCCCCCCTCACAGGGGCGGATGGCTACACCTTC. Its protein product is CATSPLTGADGYTF.

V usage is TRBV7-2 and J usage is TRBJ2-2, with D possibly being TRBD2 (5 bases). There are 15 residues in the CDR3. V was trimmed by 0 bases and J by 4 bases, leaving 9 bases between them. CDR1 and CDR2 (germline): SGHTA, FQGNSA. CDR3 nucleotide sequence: TGTGCCAGCAGCTTAGCACTCCTAGCCACCGGGGAGCTGTTTTTT. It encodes CASSLALLATGELFF.

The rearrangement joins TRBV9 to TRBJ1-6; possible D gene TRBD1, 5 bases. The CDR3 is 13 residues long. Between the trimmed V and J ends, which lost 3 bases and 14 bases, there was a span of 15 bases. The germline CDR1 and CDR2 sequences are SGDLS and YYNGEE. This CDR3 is CASSAQEGVTLHF. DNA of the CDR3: TGTGCCAGCAGCGCCCAAGAAGGGGTCACCCTCCACTTT. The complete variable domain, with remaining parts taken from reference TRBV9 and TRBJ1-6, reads DSGVTQTPKHLITATGQRVTLRCSPRSGDLSVYWYQQSLDQGLQFLIQYYNGEERAKGNILERFSAQQFPDLHSELNLSSLELGDSALYFCASSAQEGVTLHFGNGTRLTVT.

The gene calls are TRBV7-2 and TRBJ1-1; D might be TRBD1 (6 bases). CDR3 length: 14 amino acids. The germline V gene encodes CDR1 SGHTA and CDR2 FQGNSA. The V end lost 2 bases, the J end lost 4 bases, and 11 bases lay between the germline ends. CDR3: CASSLSIGGTEAFF. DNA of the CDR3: TGTGCCAGCAGCTTAAGTATAGGGGGCACTGAAGCTTTCTTT.

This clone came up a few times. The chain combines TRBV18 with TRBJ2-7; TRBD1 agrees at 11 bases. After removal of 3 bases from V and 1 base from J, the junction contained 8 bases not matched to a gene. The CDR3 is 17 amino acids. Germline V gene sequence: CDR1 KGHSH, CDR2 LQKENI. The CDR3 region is CASSPHIGTGGSYEQYF. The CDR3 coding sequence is TGTGCCAGCTCACCTCACATAGGGACAGGGGGATCCTACGAGCAGTACTTC.

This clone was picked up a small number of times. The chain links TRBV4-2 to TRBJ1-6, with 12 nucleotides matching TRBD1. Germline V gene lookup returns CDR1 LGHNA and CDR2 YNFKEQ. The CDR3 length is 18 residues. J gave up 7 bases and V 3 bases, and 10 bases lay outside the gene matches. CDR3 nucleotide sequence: TGTGCCAGCAGCCAGGAGGGGGGGACAGGGGGCTGGAATTCACCCCTCCACTTT. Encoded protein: CASSQEGGTGGWNSPLHF.

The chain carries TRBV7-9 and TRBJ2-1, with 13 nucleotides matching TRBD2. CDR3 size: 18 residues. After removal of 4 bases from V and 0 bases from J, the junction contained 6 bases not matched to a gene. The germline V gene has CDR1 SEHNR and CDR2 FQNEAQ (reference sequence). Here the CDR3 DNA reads TGTGCCAGCAGCTCGGGACTAGCGGGGACCAGCTCCTACAATGAGCAGTTCTTC. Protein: CASSSGLAGTSSYNEQFF.

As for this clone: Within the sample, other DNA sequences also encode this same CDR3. Here the CDR3 reads CASSKHSSTNEKLFF. The CDR3 region has the DNA TGTGCCAGCAGTAAACACAGTTCAACTAATGAAAAACTGTTTTTT. The chain is built from TRBV6-5 and TRBJ1-4; D gene uncertain. V lost 5 bases, J lost 0 bases, and 10 bases lay in between. Germline lookup yields CDR1 MNHEY and CDR2 SVGAGI. The CDR3 extends over 15 amino acids.

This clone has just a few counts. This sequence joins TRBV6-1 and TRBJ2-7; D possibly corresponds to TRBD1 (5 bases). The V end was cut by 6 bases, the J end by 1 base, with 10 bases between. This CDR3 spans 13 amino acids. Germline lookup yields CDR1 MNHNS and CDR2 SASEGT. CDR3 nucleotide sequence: TGTGCCAGCAGCCACGACAGTTCCTACGAGCAGTACTTC. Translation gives CASSHDSSYEQYF.

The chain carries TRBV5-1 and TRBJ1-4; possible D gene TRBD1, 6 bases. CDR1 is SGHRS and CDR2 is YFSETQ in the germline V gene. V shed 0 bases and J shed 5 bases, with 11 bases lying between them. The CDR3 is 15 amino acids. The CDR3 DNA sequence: TGCGCCAGCAGCTTGGCCAGGGGCCTCAATGAAAAACTGTTTTTT. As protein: CASSLARGLNEKLFF.

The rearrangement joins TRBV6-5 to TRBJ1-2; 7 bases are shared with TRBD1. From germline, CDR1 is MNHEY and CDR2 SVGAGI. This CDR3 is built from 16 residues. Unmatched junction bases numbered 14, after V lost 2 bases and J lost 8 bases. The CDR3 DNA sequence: TGTGCCAGCAGTTACGATATTAACAGGGGCGCGGGGGGCTACACCTTC. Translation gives CASSYDINRGAGGYTF.